This TCR beta chain stems from a study of cytomegalovirus exposure and HLA in healthy donors. Study outcomes and limitations: With later analysis, a missense DCLRE1C variant became linked to TCR beta V- and J-gene trimming. A reported reduction in N-insertions relative to the approximately 690-donor mean was seen in an Asian-associated ancestry cluster in a later analysis.

Healthy people donating bone marrow made up the donors. At the time of sampling, donors were nominally healthy, though unrecorded immune exposures were likely. In the PCR, 60 Vbeta and 13 Jbeta primers were used. Data came from immunoSEQ multiplex PCR; TCRdb stores just in-frame clones and leaves some out. The repertoire holds 75,000 to 100,000 clones, around three quarters seen once, with about a sixth in the top ten. This clone was counted between two and nine times. The antigen remains unidentified. The germline gives CDR1 SEHNR, CDR2 FQNEAQ (reference sequence). The CDR3 is made up of 15 amino acids. Trimming pared 0 bases from V and 2 bases from J, leaving 7 bases between.

The chain employs TRBV7-9 and TRBJ2-2; weak D call: TRBD1 (5 bases). The receptor comes from a man in his 60s in good health and CMV-seropositive. The specimen was PBMCs. The CDR3 coding sequence is TGTGCCAGCAGCTTAGCGGGGCCAAACACCGGGGAGCTGTTTTTT. Amino acids: CASSLAGPNTGELFF.